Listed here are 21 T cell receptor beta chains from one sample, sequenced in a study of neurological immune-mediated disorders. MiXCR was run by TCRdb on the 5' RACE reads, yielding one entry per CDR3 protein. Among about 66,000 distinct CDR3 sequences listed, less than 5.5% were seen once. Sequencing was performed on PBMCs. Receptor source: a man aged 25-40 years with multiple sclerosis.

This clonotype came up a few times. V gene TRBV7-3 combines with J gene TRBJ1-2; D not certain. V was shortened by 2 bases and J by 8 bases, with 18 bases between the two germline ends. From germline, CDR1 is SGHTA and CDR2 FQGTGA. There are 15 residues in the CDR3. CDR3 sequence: CASSLDGRLPLGYTF. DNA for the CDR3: TGTGCCAGCAGCTTAGACGGTCGACTGCCCTTGGGCTACACCTTC. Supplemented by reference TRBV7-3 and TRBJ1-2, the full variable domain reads GAGVSQTPSNKVTEKGKYVELRCDPISGHTALYWYRQSLGQGPEFLIYFQGTGAADDSGLPNDRFFAVRPEGSVSTLKIQRTERGDSAVYLCASSLDGRLPLGYTFGSGTRLTVV.

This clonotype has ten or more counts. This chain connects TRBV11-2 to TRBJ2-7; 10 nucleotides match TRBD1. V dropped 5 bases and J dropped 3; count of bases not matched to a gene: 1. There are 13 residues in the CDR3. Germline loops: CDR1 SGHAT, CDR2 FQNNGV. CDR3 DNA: TGTGCCAGCAGCCGGGACAGGGGCTACGAGCAGTACTTC. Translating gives CASSRDRGYEQYF.

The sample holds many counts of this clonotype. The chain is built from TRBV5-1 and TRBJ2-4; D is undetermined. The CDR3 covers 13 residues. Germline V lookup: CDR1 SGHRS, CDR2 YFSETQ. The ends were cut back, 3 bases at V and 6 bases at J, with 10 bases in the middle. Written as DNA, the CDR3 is TGCGCCAGCAGCTCGGACCGCCTAAACATTCAGTACTTC. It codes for CASSSDRLNIQYF.

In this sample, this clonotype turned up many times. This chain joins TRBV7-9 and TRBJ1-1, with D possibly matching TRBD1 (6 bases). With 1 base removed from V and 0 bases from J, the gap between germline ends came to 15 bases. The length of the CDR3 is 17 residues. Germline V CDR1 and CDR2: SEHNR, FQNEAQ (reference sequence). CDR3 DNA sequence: TGTGCCAGCAGCTTAGGGGGGGCGCAGGGGCTGAACACTGAAGCTTTCTTT. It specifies CASSLGGAQGLNTEAFF.

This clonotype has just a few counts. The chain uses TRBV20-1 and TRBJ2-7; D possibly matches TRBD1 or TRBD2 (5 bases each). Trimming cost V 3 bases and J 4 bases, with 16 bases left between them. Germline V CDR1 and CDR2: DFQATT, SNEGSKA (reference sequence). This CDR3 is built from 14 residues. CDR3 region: CSARSGTGEYEQYF. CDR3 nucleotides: TGCAGTGCTAGGTCAGGGACCGGGGAGTACGAGCAGTACTTC.

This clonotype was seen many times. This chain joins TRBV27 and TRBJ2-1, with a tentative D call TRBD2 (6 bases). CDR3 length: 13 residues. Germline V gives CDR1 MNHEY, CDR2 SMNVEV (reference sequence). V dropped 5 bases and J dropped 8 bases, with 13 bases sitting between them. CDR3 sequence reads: CASSLRAGYEQFF. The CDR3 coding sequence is TGTGCCAGCAGTCTCAGGGCGGGATATGAGCAGTTCTTC.

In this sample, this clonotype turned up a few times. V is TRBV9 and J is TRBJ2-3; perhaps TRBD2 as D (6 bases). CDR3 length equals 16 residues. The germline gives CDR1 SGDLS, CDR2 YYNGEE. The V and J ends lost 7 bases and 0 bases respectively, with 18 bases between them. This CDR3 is CASSPTWGDSTDTQYF. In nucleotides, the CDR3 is TGTGCCAGCTCACCAACCTGGGGGGACAGCACAGATACGCAGTATTTT.

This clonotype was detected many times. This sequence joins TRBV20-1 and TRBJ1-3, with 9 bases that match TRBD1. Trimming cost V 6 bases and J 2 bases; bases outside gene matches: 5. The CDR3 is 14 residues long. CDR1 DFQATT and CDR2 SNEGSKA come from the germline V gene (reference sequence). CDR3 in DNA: TGCAGTGCCTGGGACAGGGTTCCTGGAAACACCATATATTTT. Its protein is CSAWDRVPGNTIYF.

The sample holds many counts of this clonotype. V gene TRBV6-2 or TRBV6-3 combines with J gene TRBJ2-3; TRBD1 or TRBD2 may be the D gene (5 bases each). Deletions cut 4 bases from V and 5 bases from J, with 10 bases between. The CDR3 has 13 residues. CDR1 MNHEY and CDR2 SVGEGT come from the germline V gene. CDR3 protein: CASSWDLGDTQYF. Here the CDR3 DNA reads TGTGCCAGCAGTTGGGACCTGGGAGATACGCAGTATTTT.

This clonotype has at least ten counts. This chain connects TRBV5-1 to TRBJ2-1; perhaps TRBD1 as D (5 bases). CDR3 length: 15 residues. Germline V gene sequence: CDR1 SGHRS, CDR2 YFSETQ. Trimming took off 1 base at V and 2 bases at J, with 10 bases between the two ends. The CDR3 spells CASSLNTGPYNEQFF. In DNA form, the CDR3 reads TGCGCCAGCAGCTTGAACACAGGACCCTACAATGAGCAGTTCTTC.

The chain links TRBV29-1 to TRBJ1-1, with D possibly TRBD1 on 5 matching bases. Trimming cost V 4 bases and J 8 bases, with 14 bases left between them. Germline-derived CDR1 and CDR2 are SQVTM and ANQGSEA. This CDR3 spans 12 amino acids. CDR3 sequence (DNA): TGCAGCGTTGGAAAAGGGCAGGGAGAAGCTTTCTTT. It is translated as CSVGKGQGEAFF.

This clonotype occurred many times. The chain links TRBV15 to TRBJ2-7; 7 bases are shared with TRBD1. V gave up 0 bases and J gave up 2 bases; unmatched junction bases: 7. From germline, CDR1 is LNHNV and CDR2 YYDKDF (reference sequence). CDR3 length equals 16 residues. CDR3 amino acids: CATSRERDRVPYEQYF. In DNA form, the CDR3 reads TGTGCCACCAGCAGAGAACGAGACAGGGTGCCCTACGAGCAGTACTTC. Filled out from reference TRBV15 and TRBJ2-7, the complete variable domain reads DAMVIQNPRYQVTQFGKPVTLSCSQTLNHNVMYWYQQKSSQAPKLLFHYYDKDFNNEADTPDNFQSRRPNTSFCFLDIRSPGLGDTAMYLCATSRERDRVPYEQYFGPGTRLTVT.

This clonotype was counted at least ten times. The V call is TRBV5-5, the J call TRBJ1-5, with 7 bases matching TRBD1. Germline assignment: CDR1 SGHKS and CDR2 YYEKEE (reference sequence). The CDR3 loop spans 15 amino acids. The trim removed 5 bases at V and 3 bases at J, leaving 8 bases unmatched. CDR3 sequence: CASRTGTAPNQPQHF. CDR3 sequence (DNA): TGTGCCAGCAGGACCGGGACAGCGCCCAATCAGCCCCAGCATTTT.

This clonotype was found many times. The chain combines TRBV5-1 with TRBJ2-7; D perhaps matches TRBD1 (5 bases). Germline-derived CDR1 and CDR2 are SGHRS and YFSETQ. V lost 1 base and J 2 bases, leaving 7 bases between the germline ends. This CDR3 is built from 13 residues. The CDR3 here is CASSLTGTYEQYF. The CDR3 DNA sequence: TGCGCCAGCAGCTTGACAGGCACCTACGAGCAGTACTTC.

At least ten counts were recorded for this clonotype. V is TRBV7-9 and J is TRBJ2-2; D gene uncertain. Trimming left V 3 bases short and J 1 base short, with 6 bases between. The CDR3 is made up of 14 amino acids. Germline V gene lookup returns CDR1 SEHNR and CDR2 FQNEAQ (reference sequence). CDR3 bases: TGTGCCAGCAGCTTTAGAGAGAACACCGGGGAGCTGTTTTTT. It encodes CASSFRENTGELFF.

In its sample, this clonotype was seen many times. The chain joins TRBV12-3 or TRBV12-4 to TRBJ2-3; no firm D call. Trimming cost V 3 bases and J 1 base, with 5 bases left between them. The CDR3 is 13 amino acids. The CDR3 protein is CASSFLGTDTQYF. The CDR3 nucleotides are TGTGCCAGCAGTTTTTTGGGCACAGATACGCAGTATTTT.

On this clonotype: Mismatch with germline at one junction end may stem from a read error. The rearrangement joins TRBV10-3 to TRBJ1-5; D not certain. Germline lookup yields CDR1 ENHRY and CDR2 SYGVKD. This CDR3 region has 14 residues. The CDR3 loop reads CAISGAVRNQPQNF. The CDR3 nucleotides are TGTGCCATCAGTGGGGCAGTCCGCAATCAGCCCCAGAATTTT.

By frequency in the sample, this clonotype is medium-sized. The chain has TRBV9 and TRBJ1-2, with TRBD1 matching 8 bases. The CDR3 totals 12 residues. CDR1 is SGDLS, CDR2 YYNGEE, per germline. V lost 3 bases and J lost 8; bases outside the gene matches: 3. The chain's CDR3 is CASSATGVGYTF. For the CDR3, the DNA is TGTGCCAGCAGCGCGACAGGGGTCGGCTACACCTTC.

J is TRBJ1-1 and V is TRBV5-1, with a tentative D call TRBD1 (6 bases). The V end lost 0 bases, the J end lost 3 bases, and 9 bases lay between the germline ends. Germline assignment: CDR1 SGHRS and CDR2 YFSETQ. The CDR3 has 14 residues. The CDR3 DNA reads TGCGCCAGCAGCTTGGATTCAGGGGACACTGAAGCTTTCTTT. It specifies CASSLDSGDTEAFF.

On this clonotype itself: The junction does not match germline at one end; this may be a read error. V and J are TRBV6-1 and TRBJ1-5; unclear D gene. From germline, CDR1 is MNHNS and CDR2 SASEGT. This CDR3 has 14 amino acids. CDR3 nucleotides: TGTGCCAGCAGTTACACCGGGAGCAATCAGCCCCAGAATTTT. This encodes CASSYTGSNQPQNF.

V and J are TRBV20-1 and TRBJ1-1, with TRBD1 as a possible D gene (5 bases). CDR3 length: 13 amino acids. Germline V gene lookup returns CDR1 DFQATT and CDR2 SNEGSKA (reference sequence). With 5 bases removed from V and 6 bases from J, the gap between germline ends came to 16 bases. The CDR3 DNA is TGCAGTGCTGGGGGAATCCTTGGGGCTGAAGCTTTCTTT. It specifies CSAGGILGAEAFF.